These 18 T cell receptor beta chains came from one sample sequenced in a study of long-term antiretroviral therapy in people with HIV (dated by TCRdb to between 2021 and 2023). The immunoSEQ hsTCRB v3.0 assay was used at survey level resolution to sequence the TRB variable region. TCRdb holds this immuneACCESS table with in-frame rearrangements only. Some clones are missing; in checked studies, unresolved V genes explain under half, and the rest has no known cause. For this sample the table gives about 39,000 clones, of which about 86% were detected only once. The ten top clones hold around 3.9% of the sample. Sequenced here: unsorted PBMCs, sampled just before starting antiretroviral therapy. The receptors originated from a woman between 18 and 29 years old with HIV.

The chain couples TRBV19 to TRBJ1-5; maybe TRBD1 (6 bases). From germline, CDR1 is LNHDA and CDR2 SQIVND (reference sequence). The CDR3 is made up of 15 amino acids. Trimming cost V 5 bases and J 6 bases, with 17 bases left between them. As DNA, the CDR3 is TGTGCCAGTAGTTACCCAGATGACAGGCCTCAGCCCCAGCATTTT. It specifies CASSYPDDRPQPQHF. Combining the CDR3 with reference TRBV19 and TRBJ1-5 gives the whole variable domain DGGITQSPKYLFRKEGQNVTLSCEQNLNHDAMYWYRQDPGQGLRLIYYSQIVNDFQKGDIAEGYSVSREKKESFPLTVTSAQKNPTAFYLCASSYPDDRPQPQHFGDGTRLSIL.

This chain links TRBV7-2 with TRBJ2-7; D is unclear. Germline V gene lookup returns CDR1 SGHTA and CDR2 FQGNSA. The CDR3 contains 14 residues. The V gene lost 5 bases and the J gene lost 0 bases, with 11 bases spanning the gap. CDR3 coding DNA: TGTGCCAGCAGCAAAGACACCAGCTCCTACGAGCAGTACTTC. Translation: CASSKDTSSYEQYF.

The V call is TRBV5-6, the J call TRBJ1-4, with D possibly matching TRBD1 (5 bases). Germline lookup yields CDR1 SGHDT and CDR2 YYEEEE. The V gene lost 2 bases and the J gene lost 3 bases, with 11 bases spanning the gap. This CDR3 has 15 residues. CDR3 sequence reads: CASSFKKGSNEKLFF. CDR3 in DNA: TGTGCCAGCAGCTTCAAGAAGGGGTCTAATGAAAAACTGTTTTTT.

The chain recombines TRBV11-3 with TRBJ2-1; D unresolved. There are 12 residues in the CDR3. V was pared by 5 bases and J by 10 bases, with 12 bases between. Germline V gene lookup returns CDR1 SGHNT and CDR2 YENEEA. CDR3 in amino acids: CASSPTSQEQFF. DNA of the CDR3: TGTGCCAGCAGCCCTACATCCCAGGAGCAGTTCTTC.

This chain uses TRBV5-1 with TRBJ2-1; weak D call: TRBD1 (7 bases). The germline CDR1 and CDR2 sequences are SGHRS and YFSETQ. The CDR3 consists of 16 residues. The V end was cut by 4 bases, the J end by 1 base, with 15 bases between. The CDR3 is CASSRETGQSYNEQFF. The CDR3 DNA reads TGCGCCAGCAGCCGGGAGACAGGGCAGTCCTACAATGAGCAGTTCTTC.

CDR3 DNA: TGTGCCAGCAGTTTGGGAGGGAGTTCTGATGAAAAACTGTTTTTT. Translation gives CASSLGGSSDEKLFF. This chain uses TRBV28 with TRBJ1-4; D is unclear. The germline V and J ends were trimmed by 3 bases and 6 bases, with 14 bases remaining between them. The CDR3 is 15 amino acids. Germline V CDR1 and CDR2: MDHEN, SYDVKM.

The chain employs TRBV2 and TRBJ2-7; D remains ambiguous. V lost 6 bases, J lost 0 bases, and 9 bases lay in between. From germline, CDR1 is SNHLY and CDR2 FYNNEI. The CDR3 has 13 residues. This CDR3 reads CASSVTPSYEQYF. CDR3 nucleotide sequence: TGTGCCAGCAGCGTCACACCCTCCTACGAGCAGTACTTC.

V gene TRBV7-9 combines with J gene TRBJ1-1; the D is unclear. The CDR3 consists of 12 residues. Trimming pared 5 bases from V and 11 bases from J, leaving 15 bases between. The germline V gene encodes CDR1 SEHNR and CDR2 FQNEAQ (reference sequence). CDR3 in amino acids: CASSPPVSGAFF. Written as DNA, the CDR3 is TGTGCCAGCAGCCCACCAGTCTCGGGGGCTTTCTTT.

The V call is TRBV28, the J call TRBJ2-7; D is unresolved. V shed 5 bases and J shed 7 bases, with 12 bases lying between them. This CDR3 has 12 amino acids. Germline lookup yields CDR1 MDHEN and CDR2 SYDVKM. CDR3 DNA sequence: TGTGCCAGCAGTCGAGACTTTGCGGAGCAGTACTTC. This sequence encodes CASSRDFAEQYF.

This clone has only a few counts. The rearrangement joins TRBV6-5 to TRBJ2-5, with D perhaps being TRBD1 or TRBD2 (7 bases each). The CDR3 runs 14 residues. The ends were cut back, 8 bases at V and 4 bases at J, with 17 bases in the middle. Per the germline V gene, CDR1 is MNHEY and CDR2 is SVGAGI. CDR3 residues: CASGPGGVIETQYF. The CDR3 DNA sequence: TGTGCCAGCGGCCCAGGGGGGGTTATAGAGACCCAGTACTTC.

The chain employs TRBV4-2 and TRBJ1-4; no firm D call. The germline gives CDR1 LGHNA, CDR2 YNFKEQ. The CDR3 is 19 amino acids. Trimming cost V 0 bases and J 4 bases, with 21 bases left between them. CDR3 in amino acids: CASSQEKVVGVNSNEKLFF. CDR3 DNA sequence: TGTGCCAGCAGCCAAGAGAAAGTTGTGGGCGTTAATAGTAATGAAAAACTGTTTTTT.

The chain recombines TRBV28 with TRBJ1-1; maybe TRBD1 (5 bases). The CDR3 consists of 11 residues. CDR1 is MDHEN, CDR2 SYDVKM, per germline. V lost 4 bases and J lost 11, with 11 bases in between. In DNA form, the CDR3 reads TGTGCCAGCAGTTCGGGGCTTGAGGCTTTCTTT. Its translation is CASSSGLEAFF.

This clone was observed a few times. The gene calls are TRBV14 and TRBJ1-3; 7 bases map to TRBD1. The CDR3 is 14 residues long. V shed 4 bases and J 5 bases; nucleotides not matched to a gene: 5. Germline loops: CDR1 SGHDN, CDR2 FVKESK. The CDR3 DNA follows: TGTGCCAGCAGCCCGGGACAGCTTAGAAACACCATATATTTT. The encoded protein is CASSPGQLRNTIYF.

The CDR3 DNA is TGCGCCAGCAGCTTGGGACCCTTATTGCCCACAGATACGCAGTATTTT. It yields the protein CASSLGPLLPTDTQYF. The rearrangement links TRBV5-1 to TRBJ2-3; no definite D call. Germline-derived CDR1 and CDR2 are SGHRS and YFSETQ. The ends were cut back, 0 bases at V and 2 bases at J, with 13 bases in the middle. The CDR3 is 16 residues long.

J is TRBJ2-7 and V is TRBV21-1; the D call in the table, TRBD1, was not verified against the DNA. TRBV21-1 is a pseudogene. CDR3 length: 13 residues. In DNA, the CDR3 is TGTGCCAGCAGCCCTCCCGAAAGGGGGTCTGCCTACTTC. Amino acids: CASSPPERGSAYF.

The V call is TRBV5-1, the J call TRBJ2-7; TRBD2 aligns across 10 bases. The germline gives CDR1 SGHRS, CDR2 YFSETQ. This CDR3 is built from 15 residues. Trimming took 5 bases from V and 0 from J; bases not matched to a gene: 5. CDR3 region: CASRPGTSDSYEQYF. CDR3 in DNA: TGCGCCAGCAGACCCGGGACTAGCGACTCCTACGAGCAGTACTTC.

The CDR3 bases are TGTGCCAGCAGCCCAAAAACTAGCGTCAACACAGATACGCAGTATTTT. It translates to CASSPKTSVNTDTQYF. The chain employs TRBV7-9 and TRBJ2-3; 7 bases align to TRBD2. Germline V gene sequence: CDR1 SEHNR, CDR2 FQNEAQ (reference sequence). CDR3 length: 16 amino acids. V was clipped by 5 bases and J by 2 bases; unmatched bases: 10.

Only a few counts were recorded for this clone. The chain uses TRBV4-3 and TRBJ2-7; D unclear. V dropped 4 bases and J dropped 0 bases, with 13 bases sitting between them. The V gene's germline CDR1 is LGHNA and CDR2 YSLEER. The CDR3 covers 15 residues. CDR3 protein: CASSPEALSSYEQYF. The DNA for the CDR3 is TGCGCCAGCAGCCCCGAAGCACTGAGCTCCTACGAGCAGTACTTC.